These 22 T cell receptor beta chains were all obtained from the same sample, sequenced in a study of blood T cell repertoires in COVID-19. Using immunoSEQ multiplex PCR, the repertoire was profiled, and TCRdb retains in-frame clones only, with some absent. The sample records some 70,000 clones, 90% to 95% being singletons. Material for sequencing was peripheral blood. The receptor set was obtained from a man aged 40-49 years with COVID-19, enrolled during active disease.

The sample holds one count of this clone. The genes are TRBV21-1 and TRBJ1-5; the tabulated D call, TRBD1, remains unverified against the DNA. TRBV21-1 is a known pseudogene. The CDR3 is 19 residues long. This CDR3 reads CASSPRDNKLLYSNQPQHF. CDR3 DNA: TGTGCCAGCAGTCCCCGGGACAACAAACTTCTTTATAGCAATCAGCCCCAGCATTTT.

This rearrangement joins TRBV30 to TRBJ2-2, with 11 bases that match TRBD1. Germline V gene lookup returns CDR1 GTSNPN and CDR2 SVGIG (reference sequence). Losses at the gene ends were 1 base for V and 4 bases for J; bases not matched to a gene: 2. The CDR3 spans 15 residues. The CDR3 here is CAWSAGTGGTGELFF. The CDR3 nucleotides are TGTGCCTGGAGTGCAGGGACAGGGGGCACCGGGGAGCTGTTTTTT.

The CDR3 is CASSVEEVGGYTF. For the CDR3, the DNA is TGTGCCAGCAGTGTTGAGGAAGTAGGAGGCTACACCTTC. This sequence joins TRBV2 and TRBJ1-2; D is undetermined. Germline V lookup: CDR1 SNHLY, CDR2 FYNNEI. The CDR3 extends over 13 amino acids. V lost 4 bases and J lost 8, with 14 bases in between.

CDR3 DNA: TGTGCCAGCAGTTTTGGGGGAGGAGCGAACCCCAGCTCCTATAATTCACCCCTCCACTTT. Its protein product is CASSFGGGANPSSYNSPLHF. The gene calls are TRBV27 and TRBJ1-6; D perhaps matches TRBD1 (5 bases). In germline, CDR1 is MNHEY, CDR2 SMNVEV (reference sequence). The CDR3 has 20 amino acids. The V gene lost 3 bases and the J gene lost 0 bases, with 21 bases spanning the gap.

The chain carries TRBV9 and TRBJ1-5, with D perhaps TRBD1 (6 bases). The CDR3 loop spans 19 amino acids. The germline V gene has CDR1 SGDLS and CDR2 YYNGEE. Trimming shortened V by 0 bases and J by 5 bases, and 24 bases separated the two germline ends. CDR3 amino acids: CASSVVPGTKPYGYQPQHF. The DNA of the CDR3 is TGTGCCAGCAGCGTAGTCCCAGGGACAAAACCGTACGGATATCAGCCCCAGCATTTT.

This clone has only a few counts. V usage is TRBV10-3 and J usage is TRBJ2-7; D is uncertain. Between the trimmed V and J ends, which lost 5 bases and 3 bases, there was a span of 5 bases. The CDR3 runs 11 residues. The germline gives CDR1 ENHRY, CDR2 SYGVKD. CDR3 sequence reads: CAISYGYEQYF. As DNA, the CDR3 is TGTGCCATCAGTTACGGCTACGAGCAGTACTTC.

This CDR3 is CASARDSTDTQYF. The DNA of the CDR3 is TGTGCCAGCGCGCGTGATAGCACAGATACGCAGTATTTT. The gene calls are TRBV6-4 and TRBJ2-3; D is uncertain. The CDR3 runs to 13 residues. Trimming removed 8 bases from V and 0 bases from J, with 9 bases in between. From germline, CDR1 is MRHNA and CDR2 SNTAGT.

This clone was seen more than once but under ten times. CDR3 in amino acids: CASSLPGQNYEQYF. The CDR3 region has the DNA TGTGCCAGCAGTTTACCGGGACAGAACTACGAGCAGTACTTC. The rearrangement uses TRBV28 and TRBJ2-7, with TRBD1 identical over 7 bases. Trimming at V came to 2 bases and at J to 3 bases, leaving 4 bases not matched to a gene. Germline loops: CDR1 MDHEN, CDR2 SYDVKM. The CDR3 contains 14 residues. The entire variable domain, with the rest obtained from reference TRBV28 and TRBJ2-7, is as follows: DVKVTQSSRYLVKRTGEKVFLECVQDMDHENMFWYRQDPGLGLRLIYFSYDVKMKEKGDIPEGYSVSREKKERFSLILESASTNQTSMYLCASSLPGQNYEQYFGPGTRLTVT.

The rearrangement joins TRBV4-2 to TRBJ2-7; D perhaps matches TRBD2 (5 bases). The length of the CDR3 is 16 residues. Germline lookup yields CDR1 LGHNA and CDR2 YNFKEQ. The V and J ends lost 4 bases and 3 bases respectively, with 19 bases between them. The CDR3 here is CASSRNAGDPVYEQYF. As DNA, the CDR3 is TGTGCCAGCAGCCGAAACGCGGGCGACCCCGTCTACGAGCAGTACTTC.

This clone appeared once. CDR3 DNA sequence: TGTGCCAGCTCACTCAGGGAAAACTATGGCTACACCTTC. Translated, it gives CASSLRENYGYTF. J is TRBJ1-2 and V is TRBV18; TRBD1 might be the D (5 bases). CDR3 length: 13 amino acids. V shed 4 bases and J shed 2 bases, with 8 bases lying between them. CDR1 is KGHSH and CDR2 is LQKENI in the germline V gene.

This clone was seen a single time. This chain links TRBV7-9 with TRBJ1-5, with TRBD1 as a possible D gene (5 bases). The V end was cut by 3 bases, the J end by 5 bases, with 11 bases between. Germline lookup yields CDR1 SEHNR and CDR2 FQNEAQ (reference sequence). The CDR3 is made up of 14 amino acids. CDR3 residues: CASSFGQDDQPQHF. As DNA, the CDR3 is TGTGCCAGCAGCTTTGGACAAGACGATCAGCCCCAGCATTTT.

The chain uses TRBV6-5 and TRBJ1-6; TRBD1 agrees at 9 bases. V lost 5 bases and J lost 7; bases outside the gene matches: 6. From germline, CDR1 is MNHEY and CDR2 SVGAGI. CDR3 length: 15 amino acids. The CDR3 spells CASSPRGTGNSPLHF. DNA of the CDR3: TGTGCCAGCAGTCCCCGAGGGACAGGGAATTCACCCCTCCACTTT.

J is TRBJ2-5 and V is TRBV2; D not certain. V was pared by 7 bases and J by 4 bases, with 10 bases between. From germline, CDR1 is SNHLY and CDR2 FYNNEI. The CDR3 contains 12 residues. The CDR3 region is CASKSVGETQYF. CDR3 nucleotide sequence: TGTGCCAGCAAGAGCGTCGGAGAGACCCAGTACTTC. The full variable domain, in which reference TRBV2 and TRBJ2-5 provide the parts outside the CDR3, is EPEVTQTPSHQVTQMGQEVILRCVPISNHLYFYWYRQILGQKVEFLVSFYNNEISEKSEIFDDQFSVERPDGSNFTLKIRSTKLEDSAMYFCASKSVGETQYFGPGTRLLVL.

The chain couples TRBV2 to TRBJ2-7; the match to TRBD1 covers 9 bases. This CDR3 has 14 residues. Germline V gene sequence: CDR1 SNHLY, CDR2 FYNNEI. V shed 5 bases, J shed 2 bases, and the junction held 4 bases outside the gene matches. The CDR3 protein is CASSPQGATYEQYF. The CDR3 coding sequence is TGTGCCAGCAGTCCACAGGGGGCGACCTACGAGCAGTACTTC.

The sample holds one count of this clone. V usage is TRBV12-3 or TRBV12-4 and J usage is TRBJ2-5, with D perhaps matching TRBD1 (6 bases). CDR3 length: 13 amino acids. V lost 6 bases and J lost 7, with 15 bases in between. The CDR3 sequence: CASRSQGPGTQYF. CDR3 bases: TGTGCCAGCAGGTCACAGGGCCCGGGGACCCAGTACTTC.

This clone was recorded once. The J gene is TRBJ2-2, the V gene TRBV7-9; D unresolved. V lost 0 bases and J 0 bases, leaving 8 bases between the germline ends. CDR3 length equals 16 residues. Germline V gene sequence: CDR1 SEHNR, CDR2 FQNEAQ (reference sequence). In nucleotides, the CDR3 is TGTGCCAGCAGCTTAGCGTTACAGACGAACACCGGGGAGCTGTTTTTT. Protein sequence: CASSLALQTNTGELFF.

This clone was counted a single time. The V call is TRBV15, the J call TRBJ2-7, with a tentative D call TRBD1 (6 bases). The length of the CDR3 is 13 residues. Germline-derived CDR1 and CDR2 are LNHNV and YYDKDF (reference sequence). V was clipped by 5 bases and J by 5 bases, with 13 bases between them. CDR3 in amino acids: CATSPRTVDEQYF. In DNA form, the CDR3 reads TGTGCCACCAGCCCGAGGACAGTCGACGAGCAGTACTTC. Complete variable domain (other parts from reference TRBV15 and TRBJ2-7): DAMVIQNPRYQVTQFGKPVTLSCSQTLNHNVMYWYQQKSSQAPKLLFHYYDKDFNNEADTPDNFQSRRPNTSFCFLDIRSPGLGDTAMYLCATSPRTVDEQYFGPGTRLTVT.

This chain uses TRBV5-1 with TRBJ1-1, with D hard to call. The V end lost 4 bases, the J end lost 3 bases, and 13 bases lay between the germline ends. Germline V gives CDR1 SGHRS, CDR2 YFSETQ. The CDR3 contains 14 residues. CDR3 residues: CASSGSQSYTEAFF. CDR3 in DNA: TGCGCCAGCAGCGGTTCACAGAGCTACACTGAAGCTTTCTTT.

The chain couples TRBV7-3 to TRBJ2-7; D is ambiguous. The germline gives CDR1 SGHTA, CDR2 FQGTGA. Trimming removed 4 bases at V and 3 bases at J, with 10 bases between. The CDR3 has 13 amino acids. The chain's CDR3 is CASSSSVGYEQYF. For the CDR3, the DNA is TGTGCCAGCAGCTCTTCGGTCGGCTACGAGCAGTACTTC. The full variable domain, with the rest looked up from reference TRBV7-3 and TRBJ2-7, is GAGVSQTPSNKVTEKGKYVELRCDPISGHTALYWYRQSLGQGPEFLIYFQGTGAADDSGLPNDRFFAVRPEGSVSTLKIQRTERGDSAVYLCASSSSVGYEQYFGPGTRLTVT.

The chain combines TRBV4-1 with TRBJ1-2; 8 bases line up with TRBD1. CDR3 length: 16 amino acids. The trim removed 5 bases at V and 3 bases at J, leaving 11 bases unmatched. From germline, CDR1 is MGHRA and CDR2 YSYEKL. The CDR3 DNA sequence: TGCGCCAGCAGCAAAGGGGGACAGGAGGGGTACTATGGCTACACCTTC. It yields the protein CASSKGGQEGYYGYTF.

CDR3 protein: CASSQGTGSAGNTIYF. The CDR3 DNA is TGTGCCAGCAGTCAAGGGACAGGATCGGCTGGAAACACCATATATTTT. V gene TRBV6-1 combines with J gene TRBJ1-3; 8 bases are shared with TRBD1. CDR1 is MNHNS and CDR2 is SASEGT in the germline V gene. V gave up 5 bases and J gave up 2 bases; unmatched junction bases: 8. The CDR3 spans 16 residues.

The chain uses TRBV7-6 and TRBJ1-3; 11 bases map to TRBD1. V shed 5 bases, J shed 6 bases, and the junction held 9 bases outside the gene matches. The CDR3 totals 16 residues. Germline CDR1 and CDR2: SGHVS and FNYEAQ. The CDR3 DNA reads TGTGCCAGCAGCGTACTTCCGGGACAGGGGGAAAACACCATATATTTT. Amino acids: CASSVLPGQGENTIYF. Full variable domain (missing parts from reference TRBV7-6 and TRBJ1-3): GAGVSQSPRYKVTKRGQDVALRCDPISGHVSLYWYRQALGQGPEFLTYFNYEAQQDKSGLPNDRFSAERPEGSISTLTIQRTEQRDSAMYRCASSVLPGQGENTIYFGEGSWLTVV.